One and the same sample provided the 24 T cell receptor beta chains below, sequenced in a study of patients and donors after allogeneic stem cell transplantation. TCRdb recomputed calls from the RT-PCR reads with MiXCR, one row per CDR3 protein. In the table there are approximately 200,000 distinct CDR3 sequences, 40% to 45% of which are singletons. The sequencing sample was made of blood, either unsorted or a sorted T cell fraction (not recorded which). The receptors were sampled from a human donor who was either an allogeneic HSCT recipient or a stem cell or donor lymphocyte infusion donor (not recorded which). It is not recorded whose cells these are; they may come from a transplant donor.

This chain connects TRBV5-1 to TRBJ1-2; maybe TRBD1 (6 bases). Germline-derived CDR1 and CDR2 are SGHRS and YFSETQ. The CDR3 totals 14 residues. V was cut by 0 bases and J by 5 bases, with 11 bases left in between. Here the CDR3 reads CASSLDRADYGYTF. The CDR3 region has the DNA TGCGCCAGCAGCTTGGACAGGGCGGATTATGGCTACACCTTC.

A few counts support this clonotype. This chain connects TRBV13 to TRBJ2-1; D remains ambiguous. Germline assignment: CDR1 PRHDT and CDR2 FYEKMQ (reference sequence). V lost 5 bases and J 0 bases, leaving 11 bases between the germline ends. This CDR3 is 15 amino acids long. The CDR3 DNA is TGTGCCAGCAGCCCCTCCGCGAGCTCCTACAATGAGCAGTTCTTC. Its translation: CASSPSASSYNEQFF. The whole variable domain, remainder taken from reference TRBV13 and TRBJ2-1, is AAGVIQSPRHLIKEKRETATLKCYPIPRHDTVYWYQQGPGQDPQFLISFYEKMQSDKGSIPDRFSAQQFSDYHSELNMSSLELGDSALYFCASSPSASSYNEQFFGPGTRLTVL.

This chain uses TRBV27 with TRBJ2-7, with D perhaps assigned TRBD1 or TRBD2 (5 bases each). Germline CDR1 MNHEY, CDR2 SMNVEV (reference sequence). The ends were cut back, 1 base at V and 5 bases at J, with 15 bases in the middle. CDR3 length: 15 residues. CDR3 nucleotide sequence: TGTGCCAGCAGTTTATTCTCTTCTGGGGGAGACGAGCAGTACTTC. This gives the protein CASSLFSSGGDEQYF.

The chain has TRBV5-1 and TRBJ1-2, with unresolved D. The V end was cut by 4 bases, the J end by 2 bases, with 9 bases between. This CDR3 comprises 13 residues. In germline, CDR1 is SGHRS, CDR2 YFSETQ. In nucleotides, the CDR3 is TGCGCCAGCAGCCCGGGTTCGAACTATGGCTACACCTTC. It encodes CASSPGSNYGYTF.

This clonotype showed up just a few times. The chain has TRBV29-1 and TRBJ1-4, with TRBD1 as a possible D gene (5 bases). Looked up from germline, CDR1 is SQVTM and CDR2 is ANQGSEA. V dropped 7 bases and J dropped 2 bases, with 14 bases sitting between them. The CDR3 loop spans 14 amino acids. The chain's CDR3 is CSATSRGTNEKLFF. The CDR3 nucleotides read TGCAGCGCCACTTCCCGGGGGACTAATGAAAAACTGTTTTTT.

In this sample, this clonotype turned up many times. CDR3 sequence: CATSRRTGQNTEAFF. The DNA for the CDR3 is TGTGCCACCAGCAGGAGGACAGGTCAGAACACTGAAGCTTTCTTT. This chain joins TRBV15 and TRBJ1-1, with 7 bases fitting TRBD1. The CDR3 is 15 amino acids. From germline, CDR1 is LNHNV and CDR2 YYDKDF (reference sequence). The V gene end was trimmed by 3 bases and the J gene end by 1 base; junction bases not matched to a gene: 5.

J is TRBJ1-1 and V is TRBV7-2; D is unresolved. Germline V gene sequence: CDR1 SGHTA, CDR2 FQGNSA. The CDR3 runs 15 residues. Trimming removed 1 base from V and 1 base from J, with 10 bases in between. CDR3: CASSLDSARNTEAFF. CDR3 nucleotides: TGTGCCAGCAGCTTAGACTCCGCAAGGAACACTGAAGCTTTCTTT.

A few counts support this clonotype. The chain links TRBV6-6 to TRBJ2-5; 10 bases map to TRBD2. The CDR3 contains 15 residues. Germline V gives CDR1 MNHNY, CDR2 SVGAGI (reference sequence). The V and J ends lost 2 bases and 5 bases, in that order; junction bases with no gene match: 5. The CDR3 DNA reads TGTGCCAGCAGTTACCCGAGCGGGAGGGGGGAGACCCAGTACTTC. This sequence encodes CASSYPSGRGETQYF.

This clonotype was picked up a small number of times. The chain joins TRBV18 to TRBJ2-6; a possible D gene is TRBD1 (6 bases). The germline V gene encodes CDR1 KGHSH and CDR2 LQKENI. This CDR3 contains 16 residues. The V end was cut by 4 bases, the J end by 0 bases, with 10 bases between. The CDR3 nucleotides read TGTGCCAGCTCACGCGGACAGCCCTCTGGGGCCAACGTCCTGACTTTC. This codes for CASSRGQPSGANVLTF.

The genes are TRBV28 and TRBJ1-5, with TRBD1 identical over 9 bases. CDR1 and CDR2 (germline): MDHEN, SYDVKM. J gave up 7 bases and V 5 bases, and 6 bases lay outside the gene matches. The CDR3 extends over 14 amino acids. Here the CDR3 reads CASSRQGDGQPQHF. DNA of the CDR3: TGTGCCAGCAGTCGACAGGGGGATGGCCAGCCCCAGCATTTT.

V gene TRBV7-2 combines with J gene TRBJ1-6, with D uncertain. Germline lookup yields CDR1 SGHTA and CDR2 FQGNSA. Trimming stripped 5 bases from V and 9 bases from J, with 14 bases between. The CDR3 is 14 residues long. CDR3 bases: TGTGCCAGCAGCCTGTCGACGGGCCCTTCACCCCTCCACTTT. Residues: CASSLSTGPSPLHF.

This clonotype was seen a few times. The chain joins TRBV21-1 to TRBJ2-3; the DNA was not compared with TRBD1, the D call given in the table. TRBV21-1 counts as a pseudogene. This CDR3 contains 15 residues. DNA of the CDR3: TGTGCCAGCAATCTCGCCCGGCGGGGGCTGGATACGCAGTATTTT. This sequence encodes CASNLARRGLDTQYF.

This clonotype was counted between two and nine times. The CDR3 spells CASSLDVPENYGYTF. The DNA for the CDR3 is TGCGCCAGCAGCTTGGACGTCCCGGAAAACTATGGCTACACCTTC. The chain couples TRBV5-1 to TRBJ1-2, with D unclear. Germline CDR1 and CDR2: SGHRS and YFSETQ. There are 15 residues in the CDR3. V shed 0 bases and J shed 2 bases, with 11 bases lying between them. Supplemented by reference TRBV5-1 and TRBJ1-2, the full variable domain reads KAGVTQTPRYLIKTRGQQVTLSCSPISGHRSVSWYQQTPGQGLQFLFEYFSETQRNKGNFPGRFSGRQFSNSRSEMNVSTLELGDSALYLCASSLDVPENYGYTFGSGTRLTVV.

This chain uses TRBV9 with TRBJ2-1, with a possible D match to TRBD2 (6 bases). This CDR3 spans 14 amino acids. Germline CDR1 and CDR2: SGDLS and YYNGEE. With 0 bases removed from V and 7 bases from J, the gap between germline ends came to 11 bases. The CDR3: CASSVAGDLNEQFF. Here the CDR3 DNA reads TGTGCCAGCAGCGTAGCGGGAGATTTGAATGAGCAGTTCTTC.

The chain recombines TRBV4-3 with TRBJ1-2; D gene uncertain. Germline V gene data show CDR1 as LGHNA and CDR2 as YSLEER. CDR3 length equals 16 residues. V was shortened by 1 base and J by 4 bases, with 16 bases between the two germline ends. Written as DNA, the CDR3 is TGCGCCAGCAGCCAAGTAGGTGGCAGCGGCATCTATGGCTACACCTTC. Encoded protein: CASSQVGGSGIYGYTF.

In DNA, the CDR3 is TGTGCCAGCAGCCCTCGGACAGACTTCTATGGCTACACCTTC. This gives the protein CASSPRTDFYGYTF. This rearrangement joins TRBV7-9 to TRBJ1-2, with D possibly matching TRBD1 (6 bases). The germline V gene encodes CDR1 SEHNR and CDR2 FQNEAQ (reference sequence). V lost 5 bases to trimming and J lost 4 bases, with 14 bases between them. The CDR3 sequence is 14 residues long.

The J gene is TRBJ2-2, the V gene TRBV29-1; TRBD1 or TRBD2 may be the D gene (7 bases each). Germline values: CDR1 SQVTM, CDR2 ANQGSEA. The CDR3 is 12 residues long. This CDR3 reads CASPGGEGELFF. CDR3 DNA sequence: TGCGCTTCCCCAGGGGGGGAAGGGGAGCTGTTTTTT.

V usage is TRBV12-3 or TRBV12-4 and J usage is TRBJ2-1; 7 bases agree with TRBD2. The CDR3 loop spans 15 amino acids. V lost 3 bases to trimming and J lost 7 bases; unmatched junction nucleotides: 9. CDR3 loop: CASSFSGKMRNEQFF. In DNA form, the CDR3 reads TGTGCCAGCAGTTTCAGCGGGAAAATGCGAAATGAGCAGTTCTTC.

The chain recombines TRBV12-3 or TRBV12-4 with TRBJ2-1; a weak D match, TRBD2 (6 bases). This CDR3 is 15 amino acids long. V was cut by 5 bases and J by 3 bases, with 14 bases left in between. In nucleotides, the CDR3 is TGTGCCAGCAGTCCCGTACGGGAGCGCTACAATGAGCAGTTCTTC. It codes for CASSPVRERYNEQFF.

This chain links TRBV6-5 with TRBJ2-1; 7 bases fit TRBD2. The germline gives CDR1 MNHEY, CDR2 SVGAGI. CDR3 length: 12 residues. V gave up 0 bases and J gave up 10 bases; unmatched junction bases: 0. Here the CDR3 DNA reads TGTGCCAGCAGTTACTCGGGGGGGGAGCAGTTCTTC. It translates to CASSYSGGEQFF.

The chain carries TRBV7-2 and TRBJ1-2; D is ambiguous. V lost 3 bases and J lost 2, with 7 bases in between. CDR3 length: 13 residues. Per the germline V gene, CDR1 is SGHTA and CDR2 is FQGNSA. The CDR3 here is CASSLTRNYGYTF. DNA for the CDR3: TGTGCCAGCAGCTTGACCAGGAACTATGGCTACACCTTC.

This clonotype was counted many times. V usage is TRBV6-5 and J usage is TRBJ1-1; tentative D call: TRBD1 (6 bases). Germline V lookup: CDR1 MNHEY, CDR2 SVGAGI. V was cut by 1 base and J by 7 bases, with 7 bases left in between. This CDR3 is built from 12 residues. For the CDR3, the DNA is TGTGCCAGCAGTTACTTCAGGGGTGAAGCTTTCTTT. As protein: CASSYFRGEAFF.

V and J are TRBV29-1 and TRBJ2-5, with D unresolved. Per germline, CDR1 SQVTM and CDR2 ANQGSEA. Trimming cost V 5 bases and J 2 bases, with 9 bases left between them. The CDR3 loop spans 12 amino acids. CDR3 DNA: TGCAGCGTTCTTGAGACACAAGAGACCCAGTACTTC. It codes for CSVLETQETQYF.

This clonotype has only a few counts. The rearrangement uses TRBV5-1 and TRBJ2-1; 7 bases fit TRBD1. CDR3 length: 16 residues. The V and J ends lost 4 bases and 0 bases, in that order; junction bases with no gene match: 7. Germline CDR1 and CDR2: SGHRS and YFSETQ. DNA of the CDR3: TGCGCCAGCAGCCCTGTGACAGGGAGCTCCTACAATGAGCAGTTCTTC. This gives the protein CASSPVTGSSYNEQFF. The variable domain in full, with the rest retrieved from reference TRBV5-1 and TRBJ2-1, is KAGVTQTPRYLIKTRGQQVTLSCSPISGHRSVSWYQQTPGQGLQFLFEYFSETQRNKGNFPGRFSGRQFSNSRSEMNVSTLELGDSALYLCASSPVTGSSYNEQFFGPGTRLTVL.